This TCR beta chain was recovered during a study of STAT5B mutations in CD4+ large granular lymphocyte leukemia. The table came from immunoSEQ multiplex PCR; TCRdb's copy has only in-frame clones and leaves some out. The table records around 21,000 clones, about 71% of them present only once. This sequence originates from a human donor in good health. Sequencing was carried out using CD4+ T cells from blood buffy coats.

CDR3 in DNA: TGCAGCGCGGGACAAGGTGTCCACGAGCAGTACTTC. This codes for CSAGQGVHEQYF. V gene TRBV29-1 combines with J gene TRBJ2-7; perhaps TRBD1 as D (6 bases). The germline CDR1 and CDR2 sequences are SQVTM and ANQGSEA. Deletions cut 7 bases from V and 5 bases from J, with 15 bases between. The CDR3 has 12 amino acids.